What follows are 28 T cell receptor beta chains derived from one specimen sequenced in a study of T cell changes during pregnancy in multiple sclerosis. Clones were sequenced by immunoSEQ multiplex PCR, and TCRdb holds only the in-frame ones, with some missing. The table lists about 75,000 clones, nearly 95% of them singletons. The sequencing here drew on CD4+ T cells from peripheral blood mononuclear cells, taken after pregnancy. These receptors all stem from a female donor with multiple sclerosis, enrolled in a pregnancy study.

The chain links TRBV28 to TRBJ2-5; tentatively, D is TRBD1 (6 bases). This CDR3 comprises 18 residues. V was trimmed by 5 bases and J by 0 bases, leaving 22 bases between them. Germline CDR1 reads MDHEN; CDR2 reads SYDVKM. CDR3: CASSPAAQGRMYQETQYF. The CDR3 DNA is TGTGCCAGCAGTCCGGCAGCCCAGGGGCGGATGTACCAAGAGACCCAGTACTTC.

The chain links TRBV5-1 to TRBJ1-5; D is undetermined. This CDR3 region has 15 residues. Germline CDR1 SGHRS, CDR2 YFSETQ. The V end was cut by 2 bases, the J end by 0 bases, with 9 bases between. The CDR3 protein is CASSLDGLSNQPQHF. The CDR3 nucleotides read TGCGCCAGCAGCTTAGATGGCCTTAGCAATCAGCCCCAGCATTTT.

The chain links TRBV18 to TRBJ1-5; TRBD1 might be the D (5 bases). The CDR3 totals 16 residues. Between the trimmed V and J ends, which lost 4 bases and 1 base, there was a span of 14 bases. Germline V gene data show CDR1 as KGHSH and CDR2 as LQKENI. This chain's CDR3 is CASSLGDSKSNQPQHF. The CDR3, as DNA: TGTGCCAGCTCACTAGGGGACTCGAAGAGCAATCAGCCCCAGCATTTT.

The V gene is TRBV15, the J gene TRBJ1-4, with TRBD1 as a possible D gene (5 bases). The germline V and J ends were trimmed by 8 bases and 0 bases, with 7 bases remaining between them. From germline, CDR1 is LNHNV and CDR2 YYDKDF (reference sequence). This CDR3 region has 13 residues. The CDR3 protein is CATGAATNEKLFF. The CDR3 region has the DNA TGTGCCACCGGGGCGGCAACTAATGAAAAACTGTTTTTT.

The V and J genes are TRBV7-2 and TRBJ2-1; the D is unclear. CDR3 length: 13 residues. The ends were cut back, 6 bases at V and 6 bases at J, with 12 bases in the middle. Germline V lookup: CDR1 SGHTA, CDR2 FQGNSA. This CDR3 is CASRFVGLNEQFF. The CDR3 DNA is TGTGCCAGCAGATTCGTGGGCCTCAATGAGCAGTTCTTC.

This clone was seen more than once but under ten times. The J gene is TRBJ2-7, the V gene TRBV5-4; 8 positions agree with TRBD2. Trimming removed 1 base from V and 3 bases from J; junction bases left unmatched: 6. The CDR3 covers 15 residues. Per the germline V gene, CDR1 is SGHNT and CDR2 is YYREEE (reference sequence). CDR3 protein: CASSLNRGRRYEQYF. In nucleotides, the CDR3 is TGTGCCAGCAGCTTGAACCGCGGGAGGCGCTACGAGCAGTACTTC. Based on the CDR3 plus reference TRBV5-4 and TRBJ2-7, the full variable domain is ETGVTQSPTHLIKTRGQQVTLRCSSQSGHNTVSWYQQALGQGPQFIFQYYREEENGRGNFPPRFSGLQFPNYSSELNVNALELDDSALYLCASSLNRGRRYEQYFGPGTRLTVT.

This clone is a singleton in its sample. This chain links TRBV28 with TRBJ1-4; tentative D call: TRBD1 (6 bases). The CDR3 has 13 residues. V was shortened by 8 bases and J by 8 bases, with 15 bases between the two germline ends. Per germline, CDR1 MDHEN and CDR2 SYDVKM. The CDR3: CASETGRGEKLFF. Written as DNA, the CDR3 is TGTGCCAGCGAAACCGGAAGGGGGGAAAAACTGTTTTTT.

The chain has TRBV14 and TRBJ2-1; 7 bases are a match to TRBD2. The CDR3 loop spans 14 amino acids. The germline gives CDR1 SGHDN, CDR2 FVKESK. V lost 0 bases, J lost 9 bases, and 5 bases stayed unmatched. The CDR3 DNA sequence: TGTGCCAGCAGCCAAGATGCGGGGGTGGGTGAGCAGTTCTTC. Residues: CASSQDAGVGEQFF.

V is TRBV29-1 and J is TRBJ2-3; TRBD1 matches 8 bases. Germline CDR1 is SQVTM and CDR2 is ANQGSEA. The V and J ends lost 7 bases and 1 base, in that order; junction bases with no gene match: 7. The CDR3 length is 14 residues. In DNA form, the CDR3 reads TGCAGCGAGACCACAGGGGGTCGCACAGATACGCAGTATTTT. Translating it yields CSETTGGRTDTQYF.

This rearrangement joins TRBV28 to TRBJ2-7, with 9 bases aligning to TRBD1. CDR3 length equals 15 residues. V was pared by 9 bases and J by 3 bases, with 12 bases of the junction left unmatched. Looked up from germline, CDR1 is MDHEN and CDR2 is SYDVKM. The CDR3 sequence: CASTEQGAENYEQYF. The CDR3 DNA reads TGTGCCAGTACCGAACAGGGGGCCGAAAACTACGAGCAGTACTTC.

The chain couples TRBV5-1 to TRBJ1-2; 7 positions match TRBD1. Germline-derived CDR1 and CDR2 are SGHRS and YFSETQ. The CDR3 is 17 amino acids. Trimming cost V 0 bases and J 1 base; bases outside gene matches: 9. CDR3 nucleotides: TGCGCCAGCAGCTTGGGACAGGGAGTAACATTTAACTATGGCTACACCTTC. This gives the protein CASSLGQGVTFNYGYTF.

The genes are TRBV27 and TRBJ1-3, with D tentatively TRBD1 (5 bases). Trimming cost V 6 bases and J 2 bases, with 14 bases left between them. This CDR3 contains 15 residues. The germline gives CDR1 MNHEY, CDR2 SMNVEV (reference sequence). CDR3 in amino acids: CASSPQDRAGNTIYF. In DNA form, the CDR3 reads TGTGCCAGCAGCCCTCAAGACAGAGCTGGAAACACCATATATTTT.

The chain has TRBV28 and TRBJ2-1, with D possibly matching TRBD1 (6 bases). Germline CDR1 and CDR2: MDHEN and SYDVKM. The CDR3 totals 17 residues. Trimming left V 5 bases short and J 2 bases short, with 19 bases between. CDR3 sequence: CASSQPGRGRTYNEQFF. CDR3 coding DNA: TGTGCCAGCAGTCAACCGGGCAGGGGCCGAACCTACAATGAGCAGTTCTTC.

The V and J genes are TRBV6-5 and TRBJ2-7; possible D gene TRBD1, 5 bases. The germline gives CDR1 MNHEY, CDR2 SVGAGI. The ends were cut back, 5 bases at V and 7 bases at J, with 21 bases in the middle. The CDR3 has 15 residues. The CDR3 nucleotides read TGTGCCAGCAGTCCGGCCCCTGGGGTCTCAGGGGAGCAGTACTTC. As protein: CASSPAPGVSGEQYF.

The chain uses TRBV5-1 and TRBJ2-7; 12 bases fit TRBD2. Germline V gene lookup returns CDR1 SGHRS and CDR2 YFSETQ. The CDR3 totals 16 residues. V lost 0 bases, J lost 7 bases, and 8 bases stayed unmatched. The CDR3 protein is CASSLGGLAGGREQYF. The CDR3 bases are TGCGCCAGCAGCTTGGGGGGACTAGCGGGTGGAAGGGAGCAGTACTTC.

This chain joins TRBV5-1 and TRBJ2-3; TRBD2 matches at 9 bases. CDR3 length: 16 residues. The germline V gene encodes CDR1 SGHRS and CDR2 YFSETQ. V trimming: 0 bases; J trimming: 4 bases; junction bases outside the gene matches: 6. This CDR3 reads CASSLAKGLAADTQYF. CDR3 DNA sequence: TGCGCCAGCAGCTTGGCCAAGGGACTAGCCGCAGATACGCAGTATTTT.

This chain uses TRBV28 with TRBJ2-3; the D gene is possibly TRBD2 (6 bases). The germline CDR1 and CDR2 sequences are MDHEN and SYDVKM. The CDR3 totals 17 residues. With 4 bases removed from V and 0 bases from J, the gap between germline ends came to 17 bases. CDR3 in amino acids: CASSSIGGPASTDTQYF. The CDR3 DNA follows: TGTGCCAGCAGTTCCATAGGAGGGCCTGCTAGCACAGATACGCAGTATTTT. Supplemented by reference TRBV28 and TRBJ2-3, the full variable domain reads DVKVTQSSRYLVKRTGEKVFLECVQDMDHENMFWYRQDPGLGLRLIYFSYDVKMKEKGDIPEGYSVSREKKERFSLILESASTNQTSMYLCASSSIGGPASTDTQYFGPGTRLTVL.

The chain links TRBV7-8 to TRBJ2-1; 14 bases agree with TRBD2. Germline-derived CDR1 and CDR2 are SGHVS and FQNEAQ. V trimming: 7 bases; J trimming: 7 bases; junction bases outside the gene matches: 6. There are 15 residues in the CDR3. In DNA, the CDR3 is TGTGCCAGCACCCCGACTAGCGGGAGGGCTAATGAGCAGTTCTTC. This codes for CASTPTSGRANEQFF.

The chain employs TRBV5-8 and TRBJ2-7; 7 bases fit TRBD1. Per germline, CDR1 SGHTS and CDR2 YDEGEE. The CDR3 runs 15 residues. With V trimmed by 1 base and J by 2 bases, 6 bases remained unmatched. The CDR3 region has the DNA TGTGCCAGCAGCTTGTCAAACCAGGGGGCCTACGAGCAGTACTTC. This codes for CASSLSNQGAYEQYF.

The chain has TRBV28 and TRBJ2-7; D possibly corresponds to TRBD1 (5 bases). Per the germline V gene, CDR1 is MDHEN and CDR2 is SYDVKM. V shed 5 bases and J shed 1 base, with 15 bases lying between them. This CDR3 is 15 amino acids long. The DNA of the CDR3 is TGTGCCAGCAGTCCGACAGTAGTTGCGTCCTACGAGCAGTACTTC. Protein: CASSPTVVASYEQYF.

The chain is built from TRBV5-5 and TRBJ2-1, with 13 bases that match TRBD2. The CDR3 totals 16 residues. Germline CDR1 reads SGHKS; CDR2 reads YYEKEE (reference sequence). Losses at the gene ends were 4 bases for V and 9 bases for J; bases not matched to a gene: 10. Here the CDR3 reads CASSGTSGTIWREQFF. The CDR3 DNA follows: TGTGCCAGCAGCGGGACTAGCGGGACCATCTGGCGTGAGCAGTTCTTC.

The rearrangement joins TRBV7-2 to TRBJ1-1; no firm D call. The V end lost 4 bases, the J end lost 0 bases, and 6 bases lay between the germline ends. Per germline, CDR1 SGHTA and CDR2 FQGNSA. The CDR3 runs 13 residues. The CDR3: CASSSLMNTEAFF. The CDR3 DNA sequence: TGTGCCAGCAGCTCCCTTATGAACACTGAAGCTTTCTTT. The whole variable domain, filled in from reference TRBV7-2 and TRBJ1-1, reads GAGVSQSPSNKVTEKGKDVELRCDPISGHTALYWYRQSLGQGLEFLIYFQGNSAPDKSGLPSDRFSAERTGGSVSTLTIQRTQQEDSAVYLCASSSLMNTEAFFGQGTRLTVV.

V is TRBV5-4 and J is TRBJ1-2; TRBD1 matches at 9 bases. V lost 0 bases to trimming and J lost 2 bases; unmatched junction nucleotides: 5. Per germline, CDR1 SGHNT and CDR2 YYREEE (reference sequence). The CDR3 consists of 16 residues. CDR3: CASSLGGTGSNYGYTF. CDR3 DNA: TGTGCCAGCAGCTTGGGCGGGACAGGGTCGAACTATGGCTACACCTTC.

The chain uses TRBV19 and TRBJ2-3; 10 nucleotides align to TRBD2. J was trimmed by 6 bases and V by 8 bases; bases with no gene match: 17. CDR3 length: 17 amino acids. Germline V gives CDR1 LNHDA, CDR2 SQIVND (reference sequence). The CDR3, as DNA: TGTGCCAGTTCTCCACTCGTAAGCGGGAGGGCCCGGGATACGCAGTATTTT. As protein: CASSPLVSGRARDTQYF.

The table lists this clone with a count of one. The V call is TRBV19, the J call TRBJ1-2; TRBD1 matches 7 bases. The CDR3 length is 15 residues. Germline V lookup: CDR1 LNHDA, CDR2 SQIVND (reference sequence). With V trimmed by 6 bases and J by 4 bases, 11 bases remained unmatched. The CDR3 coding sequence is TGTGCCAGTAGGGCCAACAGGGGCCGTACCTATGGCTACACCTTC. Translating gives CASRANRGRTYGYTF.

This chain joins TRBV25-1 and TRBJ1-2; 8 nucleotides match TRBD1. There are 13 residues in the CDR3. Germline V gene data show CDR1 as MGHDK and CDR2 as SYGVNS. The junction had 6 bases not matched to a gene; V was cut back by 8 bases and J by 4 bases. CDR3 protein: CASGKTGGYGYTF. The CDR3 DNA reads TGTGCCAGCGGAAAAACAGGGGGCTATGGCTACACCTTC.

The chain has TRBV7-6 and TRBJ2-1; 10 bases agree with TRBD2. V was pared by 3 bases and J by 7 bases, with 9 bases of the junction left unmatched. Per the germline V gene, CDR1 is SGHVS and CDR2 is FNYEAQ. This CDR3 has 16 amino acids. The CDR3 protein is CASSFISGRAGNEQFF. The DNA of the CDR3 is TGTGCCAGCAGCTTTATAAGCGGGAGGGCAGGAAATGAGCAGTTCTTC.

V is TRBV6-4 and J is TRBJ2-7; 13 bases fit TRBD2. CDR3 length: 19 amino acids. Per the germline V gene, CDR1 is MRHNA and CDR2 is SNTAGT. V dropped 6 bases and J dropped 5; count of bases not matched to a gene: 19. Written as DNA, the CDR3 is TGTGCCAGCAGGAAGAAACGAAGGACTAGCGGGAGTTCAGCGCACGAGCAGTACTTC. Protein product: CASRKKRRTSGSSAHEQYF.